These T cell receptor beta chains were read from a single sample in a study of identical twins. TCRdb fed the 5' RACE reads into MiXCR, producing one record per CDR3 protein. The data show about 530,000 distinct CDR3 sequences, roughly 15% seen once. Separately, the same data were catalogued under a study of yellow fever vaccine responses in identical twins.

The material sequenced was CD4+ T cells sorted from blood. These receptors were taken from a woman younger than 30 in good health. Both conserved end residues are part of each CDR3. D genes are given only for firm matches. Only some rows state a clone size, as once, few, many or a class for expanded clones.

d_gene	v_gene	j_gene	abundance	CDR3nt	CDR3aa
TRBD2	TRBV12-3/TRBV12-4	TRBJ2-5	many	TGTGCCAGCGGGACGGGGGGGTCGAAAGAGACCCAGTACTTC	CASGTGGSKETQYF
TRBD2	TRBV29-1	TRBJ2-1	few	TGCAGCGTTGCGGGGGCGGGGGGGTTCGATGAGCAGTTCTTC	CSVAGAGGFDEQFF
.	TRBV20-1	TRBJ2-5	.	TGCAGTGCTAGAGATATGAGTCTCCCCCAAGAGACCCAGTACTTC	CSARDMSLPQETQYF
.	TRBV28	TRBJ2-1	few	TGTGCCAGCTGGGGAGGCAACAACAATGAGCAGTTCTTC	CASWGGNNNEQFF
.	TRBV27	TRBJ2-4	.	TGTGCCAGCAGGCCGGGGTGGACTTTTGCCAAAAACATTCAGTACTTC	CASRPGWTFAKNIQYF
TRBD2	TRBV5-1	TRBJ2-1	few	TGCGCCAGCAGCCTCACCCCGTGGACTAGCGGGGTGACAAATGAGCAGTTCTTC	CASSLTPWTSGVTNEQFF
.	TRBV4-1	TRBJ2-1	many	TGCGCCAGCAGCCATTACAATGAGCAGTTCTTC	CASSHYNEQFF
.	TRBV12-3/TRBV12-4	TRBJ1-6	.	TGTGCCAGCACCAAAGGAGGGGCTAGGGTCCCCCTCCACTTT	CASTKGGARVPLHF
TRBD2	TRBV5-5	TRBJ2-1	many	TGTGCCAGCAGCGCGGGACTAGCGAATGAGCAGTTCTTC	CASSAGLANEQFF
.	TRBV7-7	TRBJ2-5	few	TGTGCCAGCAGCTTACGTTTAGCAGACTGGGAGACCCAGTACTTC	CASSLRLADWETQYF
.	TRBV10-3	TRBJ1-2	.	TGTGCCATTACACGAGGACAGACCTATGGCTACACCTTC	CAITRGQTYGYTF
TRBD1	TRBV20-1	TRBJ1-2	few	TGCAGTGCCCTGAAAGGGGGCGACTATGGCTACACCTTC	CSALKGGDYGYTF
.	TRBV29-1	TRBJ2-1	few	TGCAGCGTAGAGGGAGACACTTACAATGAGCAGTTCTTC	CSVEGDTYNEQFF
.	TRBV20-1	TRBJ1-1	.	TGCAGTGCCAGTGCCCCCGCCGGATTGGGGGAAGCTTTCTTT	CSASAPAGLGEAFF
.	TRBV20-1	TRBJ2-3	.	TGCAGTGCTAGAGATCGCGGGTGGGATGGGACTAGCACAGATACGCAGTATTTT	CSARDRGWDGTSTDTQYF
TRBD2	TRBV7-9	TRBJ2-1	.	TGTGCCAGCAGCGCGACTAGCGGGAGAAATGAGCAGTTCTTC	CASSATSGRNEQFF
TRBD2	TRBV7-9	TRBJ2-7	.	TGTGCCAGCAGCTTAGGCCGAGGACTAGCGGGTCCCTACGAGCAGTACTTC	CASSLGRGLAGPYEQYF
.	TRBV5-6	TRBJ2-7	.	TGTGCCAGCAGCAAACTAGCAGCGAGCTCCTACGAGCAGTACTTC	CASSKLAASSYEQYF
TRBD1	TRBV7-9	TRBJ2-5	few	TGTGCCAGCAGCTTCCGGGACAGGGGGGAGACCCAGTACTTC	CASSFRDRGETQYF
.	TRBV12-3/TRBV12-4	TRBJ1-4	few	TGTGCCAGCAGTTCGGGGCTCCTAGAGGGGGAAAAACTGTTTTTT	CASSSGLLEGEKLFF
.	TRBV15	TRBJ2-2	few	TGTGCCACCAGCGTAGCGGAGAACACCGGGGAGCTGTTTTTT	CATSVAENTGELFF
.	TRBV15	TRBJ2-2	few	TGTGCCACCAGCAGAGAACATCTCTCCGGGGAGCTGTTTTTT	CATSREHLSGELFF
.	TRBV5-1	TRBJ2-1	few	TGCGCCAGCAGCTTGGCCGGGACAACTAATGAGCAGTTCTTC	CASSLAGTTNEQFF
TRBD1	TRBV5-1	TRBJ2-4	many	TGCGCCAGCAAGCCGGGACAGAGCAAAAACATTCAGTACTTC	CASKPGQSKNIQYF
.	TRBV6-2/TRBV6-3	TRBJ2-1	.	TGTGCCAGCAGTCCCCGGGGGCCCAAAGGAAATGAGCAGTTCTTC	CASSPRGPKGNEQFF
TRBD2	TRBV20-1	TRBJ2-1	few	TGCAGTGCTACCGGGACTAGCGGATCGAGCTCCTACAATGAGCAGTTCTTC	CSATGTSGSSSYNEQFF
.	TRBV4-1	TRBJ1-1	few	TGCGCCAGCAGCCAGATAATGAACACTGAAGCTTTCTTT	CASSQIMNTEAFF
TRBD2	TRBV11-1	TRBJ2-6	.	TGTGCCAGCAGCCCAGGGCGCGGGACTAGCGGGACTGGGGCCAACGTCCTGACTTTC	CASSPGRGTSGTGANVLTF
TRBD2	TRBV3-1	TRBJ2-3	.	TGTGCCAGCAGCCAAGTGGCGGGAGGAGTAGATACGCAGTATTTT	CASSQVAGGVDTQYF
.	TRBV27	TRBJ2-4	few	TGTGCCAGCAGTTTAGGGGTTGGGAAGGGCAAAAACATTCAGTACTTC	CASSLGVGKGKNIQYF
.	TRBV5-1	TRBJ1-1	few	TGCGCCAGCAGCCCTGTGGGACCGGCGAACACTGAAGCTTTCTTT	CASSPVGPANTEAFF
.	TRBV5-1	TRBJ2-1	few	TGCGCCAGCAACGAAGGACTTACCTCCTACAATGAGCAGTTCTTC	CASNEGLTSYNEQFF
.	TRBV12-3/TRBV12-4	TRBJ2-7	.	TGTGCCAGCAGTTTAGCACATAAACGGCGTCGGAGCTTCTTC	CASSLAHKRRRSFF
.	TRBV12-3/TRBV12-4	TRBJ2-1	few	TGTGCCAGCAGTTTACGGATCGGAGGATACAATGAGCAGTTCTTC	CASSLRIGGYNEQFF
.	TRBV9	TRBJ2-7	.	TGTGCCAGCAGCGTAGGGCCCACCCCCTACGAGCAGTACTTC	CASSVGPTPYEQYF
TRBD2	TRBV11-1	TRBJ2-1	.	TGTGCCAGCAGCTTAGTCGGGGGGTCATATAGCTCCTACAATGAGCAGTTCTTC	CASSLVGGSYSSYNEQFF
.	TRBV12-3/TRBV12-4	TRBJ2-4	many	TGTGCCAGCAGTCTCATTTCCGGGGTAGCCAAAAACATTCAGTACTTC	CASSLISGVAKNIQYF
TRBD1	TRBV7-9	TRBJ1-5	few	TGTGCCAGCAGCCCGTTCGGACAGGGTAGCAATCAGCCCCAGCATTTT	CASSPFGQGSNQPQHF
.	TRBV4-1	TRBJ2-1	many	TGCGCCAGCAGCCGGGGTTCGGGGGTAAGCGCCTCCTACAATGAGCAGTTCTTC	CASSRGSGVSASYNEQFF
.	TRBV5-6	TRBJ2-1	.	TGTGCCAGCAGCCACGGGACCAACTGCAATGAGCAGTTCTTC	CASSHGTNCNEQFF
.	TRBV27	TRBJ2-3	few	TGTGCCAGCAGTCCACGGGAGTCCGATACGCAGTATTTT	CASSPRESDTQYF
.	TRBV9	TRBJ1-1	.	TGTGCCAGCAGCGCCCACTCAGGGCTGAACACTGAAGCTTTCTTT	CASSAHSGLNTEAFF
.	TRBV5-1	TRBJ2-2	few	TGCGCCAGCAGAAAGGGGTACGACACCGGGGAGCTGTTTTTT	CASRKGYDTGELFF
TRBD1	TRBV2	TRBJ2-5	.	TGTGCCAGCACCAGAACCGGGACAGGGGTGATGGAGACCCAGTACTTC	CASTRTGTGVMETQYF
TRBD1	TRBV12-3/TRBV12-4	TRBJ1-5	.	TGTGCCAGCAGTCCCCCGGGACAGGGCGGTCGCCAGCCCCAGCATTTT	CASSPPGQGGRQPQHF
TRBD2	TRBV5-1	TRBJ2-3	few	TGCGCCAGCAGCTTCGTTACTAGCGGGGTTGCAGATACGCAGTATTTT	CASSFVTSGVADTQYF
.	TRBV5-1	TRBJ2-5	few	TGCGCCAGCAGCTTGGCGAGGGCAGCACAAGAGACCCAGTACTTC	CASSLARAAQETQYF